A few counts support the clone carrying this TCR beta chain. Its antigen remains unidentified. Carried by the TCR beta cDNA libraries were unique molecular identifiers. Each batch of roughly 1 to 11 million T cells produced a few hundred thousand cDNA molecules. TCRdb re-derived calls from the PCR reads in MiXCR, one entry per CDR3 protein. The sample consists of approximately 360,000 distinct CDR3 sequences, around a third of them appearing once. The data were obtained in a study of post-analysis software for immune sequencing data. Study results and limitations: Controls showed significantly higher normalized Chao1 diversity than did multiple sclerosis patients.

Sequences were obtained from blood. The receptor was derived from a girl aged 5-17 years with multiple sclerosis.

The CDR3 is CASSGSLGQQETQYF. For the CDR3, the DNA is TGTGCCAGCAGTGGCTCGCTGGGACAGCAAGAGACCCAGTACTTC. The chain employs TRBV6-1 and TRBJ2-5; the match to TRBD1 covers 7 bases. The ends lost 4 bases at V and 2 bases at J; junction bases unmatched: 7. Germline V gives CDR1 MNHNS, CDR2 SASEGT. The CDR3 covers 15 residues.